This TCR beta chain appears in the sequencing data of a study of T cell changes during pregnancy in multiple sclerosis. The table came from immunoSEQ multiplex PCR; TCRdb's copy has only in-frame clones and leaves some out. Of just under 65,000 clones listed, approximately 93% are singletons. The length of the CDR3 is 13 residues. Germline lookup yields CDR1 LNHDA and CDR2 SQIVND (reference sequence). V was clipped by 2 bases and J by 1 base, with 5 bases between them. This clone was seen more than once but under ten times. This receptor was taken from a female donor with multiple sclerosis, enrolled in a pregnancy study. The sequenced sample was CD8+ T cells from peripheral blood mononuclear cells, obtained in the second trimester of pregnancy. The chain links TRBV19 to TRBJ1-1; the D is unclear. The CDR3 bases are TGTGCCAGTAGTATACTCGGGAACACTGAAGCTTTCTTT. As protein: CASSILGNTEAFF.